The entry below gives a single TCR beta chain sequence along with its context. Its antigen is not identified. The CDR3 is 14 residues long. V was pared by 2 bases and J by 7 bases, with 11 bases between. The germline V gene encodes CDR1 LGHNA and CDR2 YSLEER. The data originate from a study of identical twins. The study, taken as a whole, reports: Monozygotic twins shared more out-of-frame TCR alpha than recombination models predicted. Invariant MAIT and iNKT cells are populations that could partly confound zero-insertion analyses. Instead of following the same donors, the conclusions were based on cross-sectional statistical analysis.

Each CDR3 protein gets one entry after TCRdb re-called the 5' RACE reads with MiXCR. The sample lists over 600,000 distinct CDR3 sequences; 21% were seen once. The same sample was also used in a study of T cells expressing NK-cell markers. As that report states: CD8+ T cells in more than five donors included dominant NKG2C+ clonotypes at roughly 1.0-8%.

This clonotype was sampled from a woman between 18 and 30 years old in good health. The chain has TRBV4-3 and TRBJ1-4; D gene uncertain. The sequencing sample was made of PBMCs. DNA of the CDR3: TGCGCCAGCAGCCAAATCGGGGAGATTGAAAAACTGTTTTTT. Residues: CASSQIGEIEKLFF.